What follows are 29 T cell receptor beta chains derived from one specimen sequenced in a study of T cells in localized non-small cell lung cancer. Profiled with immunoSEQ multiplex PCR; TCRdb holds only in-frame clones, not every one. Of tens of thousands of clones listed, 80% to 85% are singletons. The input for sequencing was peripheral blood mononuclear cells, taken before any cancer treatment. Every receptor here comes from a male donor aged 60 or over with stage II lung adenocarcinoma.

The rearrangement joins TRBV7-2 to TRBJ2-4; 11 bases map to TRBD1. The CDR3 consists of 14 residues. J lost 6 bases, V lost 5 bases, and 3 bases had no gene match. Germline V gene data show CDR1 as SGHTA and CDR2 as FQGNSA. CDR3 DNA: TGTGCCAGCAGCAAAGGACAGGGGGCAAACATTCAGTACTTC. Protein product: CASSKGQGANIQYF.

The V and J genes are TRBV27 and TRBJ1-1; D not certain. Germline V lookup: CDR1 MNHEY, CDR2 SMNVEV (reference sequence). This CDR3 is 16 amino acids long. The germline V and J ends were trimmed by 0 bases and 0 bases, with 11 bases remaining between them. The CDR3 coding sequence is TGTGCCAGCAGTTTATCCCCCTTAAGGTTGAACACTGAAGCTTTCTTT. This codes for CASSLSPLRLNTEAFF.

This chain connects TRBV10-2 to TRBJ1-1; D remains ambiguous. This CDR3 is 15 amino acids long. Germline lookup yields CDR1 WSHSY and CDR2 SAAADI. V shed 3 bases and J shed 2 bases, with 13 bases lying between them. The CDR3 coding sequence is TGCGCCAGCAGTGATTCCCCTCCAGTAAACACTGAAGCTTTCTTT. It codes for CASSDSPPVNTEAFF.

This chain joins TRBV6-6 and TRBJ2-7; a possible D gene is TRBD1 (6 bases). The V gene's germline CDR1 is MNHNY and CDR2 SVGAGI (reference sequence). V was pared by 6 bases and J by 2 bases, with 14 bases between. The CDR3 runs 14 residues. Here the CDR3 reads CASRWGQAAYEQYF. The CDR3 DNA sequence: TGTGCCAGCAGGTGGGGGCAGGCAGCCTACGAGCAGTACTTC.

The V call is TRBV7-3, the J call TRBJ2-6; maybe TRBD1 (6 bases). This CDR3 comprises 17 residues. V was pared by 3 bases and J by 0 bases, with 12 bases between. CDR1 is SGHTA and CDR2 is FQGTGA in the germline V gene. CDR3 sequence reads: CASSFAQGTSGANVLTF. The CDR3 nucleotides are TGTGCCAGCAGCTTCGCACAGGGTACCTCTGGGGCCAACGTCCTGACTTTC.

The chain couples TRBV10-3 to TRBJ2-1, with D unresolved. The CDR3 totals 12 residues. The V end was cut by 10 bases, the J end by 10 bases, with 17 bases between. Germline V gene data show CDR1 as ENHRY and CDR2 as SYGVKD. The CDR3 DNA reads as TGTGCCAACCGGCATGACACGGAAGAGCAGTTCTTC. It encodes CANRHDTEEQFF.

The chain carries TRBV9 and TRBJ2-3; a weak D match, TRBD1 (6 bases). With 0 bases removed from V and 2 bases from J, the gap between germline ends came to 13 bases. Germline values: CDR1 SGDLS, CDR2 YYNGEE. The CDR3 runs 16 residues. The CDR3 DNA reads as TGTGCCAGCAGCGTAGGGTCCGGACAGTTCACAGATACGCAGTATTTT. Translation: CASSVGSGQFTDTQYF.

This clone appeared a few times. This rearrangement joins TRBV29-1 to TRBJ2-2; D is undetermined. Trimming pared 4 bases from V and 5 bases from J, leaving 8 bases between. Germline V gene lookup returns CDR1 SQVTM and CDR2 ANQGSEA. The CDR3 covers 12 residues. The CDR3: CSVGRVTGELFF. The CDR3 DNA reads as TGCAGCGTTGGAAGGGTTACCGGGGAGCTGTTTTTT.

This chain uses TRBV5-5 with TRBJ2-5; D is perhaps TRBD2 (6 bases). The CDR3 has 19 residues. Trimming stripped 4 bases from V and 1 base from J, with 26 bases between. Per the germline V gene, CDR1 is SGHKS and CDR2 is YYEKEE (reference sequence). CDR3 amino acids: CASSQRGAFIGRAQETQYF. The CDR3 region has the DNA TGTGCCAGCAGCCAACGAGGGGCGTTTATCGGGAGAGCCCAAGAGACCCAGTACTTC.

In this sample, this clone turned up once. This rearrangement joins TRBV28 to TRBJ1-4; TRBD1 is a possible D gene (6 bases). This CDR3 region has 13 residues. Germline CDR1 reads MDHEN; CDR2 reads SYDVKM. Trimming removed 5 bases at V and 7 bases at J, with 11 bases between. The CDR3 sequence: CASSTQGSEKLFF. The CDR3 DNA is TGTGCCAGCAGTACCCAGGGGTCTGAAAAACTGTTTTTT.

This clone was seen only once. The V and J genes are TRBV2 and TRBJ1-5; perhaps TRBD1 as D (6 bases). This CDR3 comprises 14 residues. V dropped 5 bases and J dropped 5 bases, with 13 bases sitting between them. Germline CDR1 reads SNHLY; CDR2 reads FYNNEI. In DNA, the CDR3 is TGTGCCAGCAGTCCTCAGGACAGTTATCAGCCCCAGCATTTT. Protein: CASSPQDSYQPQHF.

V is TRBV5-1 and J is TRBJ2-5; no firm D call. This CDR3 region has 14 residues. Trimming cost V 0 bases and J 5 bases, with 11 bases left between them. Germline CDR1 SGHRS, CDR2 YFSETQ. DNA of the CDR3: TGCGCCAGCAGCTTGGCGGCTTCTCGGGAGACCCAGTACTTC. This gives the protein CASSLAASRETQYF.

The chain combines TRBV9 with TRBJ2-1; the D gene could be TRBD1 or TRBD2 (5 bases each). Germline V gene sequence: CDR1 SGDLS, CDR2 YYNGEE. This CDR3 has 17 residues. V was cut by 1 base and J by 1 base, with 15 bases left in between. The CDR3 coding sequence is TGTGCCAGCAGCGTAACGGGACGGACCGTTTCCTACAATGAGCAGTTCTTC. It is translated as CASSVTGRTVSYNEQFF.

The V call is TRBV7-8, the J call TRBJ1-2; D may be TRBD1 (5 bases). CDR3 length equals 15 residues. V gave up 1 base and J gave up 3 bases, with 12 bases separating them. Germline CDR1 reads SGHVS; CDR2 reads FQNEAQ. The CDR3 loop reads CASSLDGTDDYGYTF. In DNA, the CDR3 is TGTGCCAGCAGCTTAGATGGGACGGATGACTATGGCTACACCTTC.

J is TRBJ2-7 and V is TRBV19, with D tentatively TRBD2 (5 bases). Germline CDR1 and CDR2: LNHDA and SQIVND (reference sequence). Trimming stripped 6 bases from V and 3 bases from J, with 21 bases between. The CDR3 contains 16 residues. CDR3 sequence (DNA): TGTGCCAGTAGAGCCCCGGGATCAAAAGCCAACTACGAGCAGTACTTC. Translation: CASRAPGSKANYEQYF.

The chain joins TRBV5-1 to TRBJ1-2, with D tentatively TRBD1 (5 bases). Germline V gene lookup returns CDR1 SGHRS and CDR2 YFSETQ. This CDR3 contains 14 residues. V was trimmed by 0 bases and J by 4 bases, leaving 10 bases between them. The CDR3 sequence: CASSLAGLRYGYTF. CDR3 bases: TGCGCCAGCAGCTTGGCGGGACTGCGCTATGGCTACACCTTC.

In its sample, this clone was seen once. CDR3 loop: CASGLNQPQHF. The DNA for the CDR3 is TGTGCCAGCGGCCTTAATCAGCCCCAGCATTTT. The chain employs TRBV27 and TRBJ1-5; no definite D call. With 8 bases removed from V and 4 bases from J, the gap between germline ends came to 6 bases. The germline gives CDR1 MNHEY, CDR2 SMNVEV (reference sequence). The CDR3 sequence is 11 residues long.

The chain recombines TRBV30 with TRBJ2-7, with 11 bases identical to TRBD2. The CDR3 contains 15 residues. J lost 0 bases, V lost 3 bases, and 4 bases had no gene match. The germline V gene has CDR1 GTSNPN and CDR2 SVGIG (reference sequence). CDR3 sequence (DNA): TGTGCCTGGAGCCCGACTAGCGGGAACTCCTACGAGCAGTACTTC. Encoded protein: CAWSPTSGNSYEQYF.

This clone was recorded a few times. This rearrangement joins TRBV14 to TRBJ2-2; D is unclear. Germline V gene data show CDR1 as SGHDN and CDR2 as FVKESK. Trimming took off 4 bases at V and 4 bases at J, with 7 bases between the two ends. CDR3 length: 13 amino acids. This chain's CDR3 is CASSPGLTGELFF. Written as DNA, the CDR3 is TGTGCCAGCAGCCCCGGGCTCACCGGGGAGCTGTTTTTT.

There are a few counts of this clone. CDR3 in DNA: TGTGCCAGCAGTAACTACGAGCAGTACTTC. Its protein is CASSNYEQYF. V and J are TRBV6-1 and TRBJ2-7; D unclear. Germline CDR1 MNHNS, CDR2 SASEGT. The CDR3 spans 10 residues. V gave up 5 bases and J gave up 3 bases, with 2 bases separating them.

The CDR3: CAWSGPGQGFPEAFF. For the CDR3, the DNA is TGTGCCTGGAGTGGGCCGGGACAGGGGTTCCCTGAAGCTTTCTTT. This chain links TRBV30 with TRBJ1-1, with 10 bases matching TRBD1. V gave up 1 base and J gave up 6 bases; unmatched junction bases: 8. There are 15 residues in the CDR3. Germline values: CDR1 GTSNPN, CDR2 SVGIG (reference sequence).

This clone has only one observation. The rearrangement uses TRBV13 and TRBJ2-5; D tentatively fits TRBD1 or TRBD2 (5 bases each). Germline CDR1 and CDR2: PRHDT and FYEKMQ (reference sequence). The CDR3 totals 14 residues. The V end was cut by 5 bases, the J end by 1 base, with 11 bases between. CDR3 in DNA: TGTGCCAGCAGCCTGGGACGTCGCCAAGAGACCCAGTACTTC. Amino acid sequence: CASSLGRRQETQYF.

The table lists this clone with a count of one. This rearrangement joins TRBV6-4 to TRBJ1-2; D possibly corresponds to TRBD1 (5 bases). Per the germline V gene, CDR1 is MRHNA and CDR2 is SNTAGT. Deletions cut 0 bases from V and 8 bases from J, with 10 bases between. CDR3 length: 13 residues. The CDR3 sequence: CASSDSGRGGYTF. The CDR3, as DNA: TGTGCCAGCAGTGACTCAGGAAGGGGCGGCTACACCTTC.

The chain couples TRBV6-9 to TRBJ2-1, with a tentative D call TRBD2 (6 bases). This CDR3 has 15 amino acids. Trimming removed 4 bases from V and 6 bases from J, with 16 bases in between. Germline CDR1 reads MNHGY; CDR2 reads SVAAGI. The CDR3 sequence is CASSSDLAGSNEQFF. Written as DNA, the CDR3 is TGTGCCAGCAGTTCCGACCTGGCGGGGAGCAATGAGCAGTTCTTC.

The chain couples TRBV2 to TRBJ1-2, with D perhaps TRBD1 (5 bases). The V end was cut by 10 bases, the J end by 5 bases, with 20 bases between. From germline, CDR1 is SNHLY and CDR2 FYNNEI. The CDR3 covers 14 residues. The CDR3 DNA reads TGTGCCATCCGGTACTCAGGGAAAGGTTATGGCTACACCTTC. It yields the protein CAIRYSGKGYGYTF.

The chain employs TRBV4-1 and TRBJ1-3; D is undetermined. This CDR3 is 17 amino acids long. The germline V gene encodes CDR1 MGHRA and CDR2 YSYEKL. The germline V and J ends were trimmed by 0 bases and 0 bases, with 12 bases remaining between them. As DNA, the CDR3 is TGCGCCAGCAGCCAAGATCGTAGTGATAGCTCTGGAAACACCATATATTTT. It specifies CASSQDRSDSSGNTIYF.

V gene TRBV2 combines with J gene TRBJ2-3, with D uncertain. The CDR3 loop spans 18 amino acids. Germline CDR1 reads SNHLY; CDR2 reads FYNNEI. The V gene lost 6 bases and the J gene lost 1 base, with 23 bases spanning the gap. CDR3 bases: TGTGCCAGCAGCGCCCTAGAGGTGGGCCGTTACGGCACAGATACGCAGTATTTT. This encodes CASSALEVGRYGTDTQYF.

CDR3 region: CASSFNNYEQYF. The CDR3 DNA reads TGTGCCAGCAGCTTCAATAACTACGAGCAGTACTTC. This chain connects TRBV11-3 to TRBJ2-7; D remains unclear. Germline CDR1 is SGHNT and CDR2 is YENEEA. This CDR3 comprises 12 residues. Trimming cost V 3 bases and J 3 bases, with 6 bases left between them.

The chain employs TRBV28 and TRBJ1-2; no clear D gene. Germline loops: CDR1 MDHEN, CDR2 SYDVKM. The ends were cut back, 5 bases at V and 4 bases at J, with 8 bases in the middle. This CDR3 has 12 amino acids. The CDR3 loop is CASSGRGYGYTF. In DNA, the CDR3 is TGTGCCAGCAGTGGCCGCGGCTATGGCTACACCTTC.